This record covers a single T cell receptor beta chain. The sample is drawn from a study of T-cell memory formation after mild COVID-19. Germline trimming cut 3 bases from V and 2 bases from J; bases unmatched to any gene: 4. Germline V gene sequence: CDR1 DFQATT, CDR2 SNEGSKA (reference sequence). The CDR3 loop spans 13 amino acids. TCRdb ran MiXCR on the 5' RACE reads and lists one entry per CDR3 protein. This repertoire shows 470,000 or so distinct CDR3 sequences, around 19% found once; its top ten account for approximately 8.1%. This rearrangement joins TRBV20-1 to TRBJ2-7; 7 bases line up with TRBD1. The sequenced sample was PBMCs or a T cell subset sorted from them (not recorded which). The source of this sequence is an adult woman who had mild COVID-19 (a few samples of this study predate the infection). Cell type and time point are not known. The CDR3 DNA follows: TGCAGTGCTAGTCGGGACAGCGCCTACGAGCAGTACTTC. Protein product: CSASRDSAYEQYF.